Shown below are 13 T cell receptor beta chains from a single sample sequenced in a study of shared clonotypes between healthy human individuals. Cells designated naive CD8 were CD45RO-negative and were positively selected for CCR7, with terminally differentiated effector memory CD45RA+ cells excluded. The table came from immunoSEQ multiplex PCR; TCRdb's copy has only in-frame clones and leaves some out. The repertoire holds around 2.1 million clones, with about 93% as singletons. The sample taken for sequencing was naive CD8+ T cells from PBMCs. The source of these receptors is a man aged 18 to 30 in good health. Some clones in this sample may be carry-over from other donors' samples.

The chain recombines TRBV25-1 with TRBJ2-7; maybe TRBD1 (6 bases). CDR1 MGHDK and CDR2 SYGVNS come from the germline V gene. Deletions cut 6 bases from V and 0 bases from J, with 6 bases between. The CDR3 is made up of 12 amino acids. The CDR3 here is CASRDSSYEQYF. As DNA, the CDR3 is TGTGCCAGCAGGGACAGCTCCTACGAGCAGTACTTC.

J is TRBJ1-3 and V is TRBV29-1; TRBD1 matches at 7 bases. CDR1 and CDR2 from the germline V gene are SQVTM and ANQGSEA. V shed 3 bases, J shed 0 bases, and the junction held 8 bases outside the gene matches. The CDR3 has 16 amino acids. This chain's CDR3 is CSVEFETGISGNTIYF. Written as DNA, the CDR3 is TGCAGCGTTGAGTTTGAGACAGGGATCTCTGGAAACACCATATATTTT.

CDR3 sequence (DNA): TGTGCCAGCAGGGGATTGCTAGCGGGAGTTTTTAATGAGCAGTTCTTC. This codes for CASRGLLAGVFNEQFF. This chain uses TRBV28 with TRBJ2-1; TRBD2 matches 10 bases. The CDR3 consists of 16 residues. CDR1 and CDR2 from the germline V gene are MDHEN and SYDVKM. V was clipped by 6 bases and J by 7 bases; unmatched bases: 12.

This clone was counted once. This rearrangement joins TRBV4-3 to TRBJ2-7; TRBD1 is a possible D gene (6 bases). The germline V and J ends were trimmed by 1 base and 7 bases, with 11 bases remaining between them. The CDR3 extends over 13 amino acids. Per the germline V gene, CDR1 is LGHNA and CDR2 is YSLEER. The CDR3 DNA is TGCGCCAGCAGCCAAGTAAGAGGGACAGAGCAGTACTTC. It codes for CASSQVRGTEQYF.

This rearrangement joins TRBV4-3 to TRBJ2-7; D is uncertain. Germline CDR1 reads LGHNA; CDR2 reads YSLEER. CDR3 length: 15 amino acids. V gave up 4 bases and J gave up 1 base, with 14 bases separating them. CDR3 sequence reads: CASSLDPDGSYEQYF. The CDR3 region has the DNA TGCGCCAGCAGCCTTGACCCGGACGGTTCCTACGAGCAGTACTTC.

The V and J genes are TRBV2 and TRBJ2-5; possible D gene TRBD1, 6 bases. This CDR3 region has 17 residues. Looked up from germline, CDR1 is SNHLY and CDR2 is FYNNEI. V shed 4 bases and J shed 2 bases, with 20 bases lying between them. In nucleotides, the CDR3 is TGTGCCAGCAGTGTTGCCTCAGGGGCAGCCACACAAGAGACCCAGTACTTC. Amino acids: CASSVASGAATQETQYF.

The V call is TRBV19, the J call TRBJ2-3; 7 bases match TRBD2. Per germline, CDR1 LNHDA and CDR2 SQIVND (reference sequence). The V and J ends lost 8 bases and 2 bases, in that order; junction bases with no gene match: 7. The CDR3 has 14 residues. The CDR3, as DNA: TGTGCCAGTGGGGGGGGTTCGTACACAGATACGCAGTATTTT. Translated, it gives CASGGGSYTDTQYF.

The chain has TRBV20-1 and TRBJ2-3; D is unclear. V lost 7 bases to trimming and J lost 2 bases, with 7 bases between them. The CDR3 has 11 residues. Germline CDR1 is DFQATT and CDR2 is SNEGSKA (reference sequence). The CDR3 loop reads CSVLLTDTQYF. The CDR3 region has the DNA TGCAGTGTTCTCCTCACAGATACGCAGTATTTT.

The rearrangement joins TRBV5-5 to TRBJ1-2; a possible D gene is TRBD1 (6 bases). The CDR3 length is 14 residues. Trimming took off 0 bases at V and 8 bases at J, with 14 bases between the two ends. Germline V lookup: CDR1 SGHKS, CDR2 YYEKEE (reference sequence). The CDR3 spells CASSLAGGANGYTF. The CDR3 DNA reads TGTGCCAGCAGCTTGGCCGGGGGCGCGAACGGCTACACCTTC. The full variable domain, completed using reference TRBV5-5 and TRBJ1-2, is DAGVTQSPTHLIKTRGQQVTLRCSPISGHKSVSWYQQVLGQGPQFIFQYYEKEERGRGNFPDRFSARQFPNYSSELNVNALLLGDSALYLCASSLAGGANGYTFGSGTRLTVV.

This chain uses TRBV5-6 with TRBJ1-2, with 8 bases matching TRBD1. Unmatched junction bases numbered 3, after V lost 4 bases and J lost 4 bases. The CDR3 runs to 13 residues. Germline lookup yields CDR1 SGHDT and CDR2 YYEEEE. This CDR3 is CASSHGQGYGYTF. DNA for the CDR3: TGTGCCAGCAGCCACGGACAGGGCTATGGCTACACCTTC.

The chain combines TRBV10-1 with TRBJ2-1; 12 nucleotides match TRBD2. The CDR3 length is 21 residues. The germline V gene has CDR1 WNHNN and CDR2 SYGVQD (reference sequence). J lost 3 bases, V lost 4 bases, and 19 bases had no gene match. CDR3 sequence (DNA): TGCGCCAGCAGTGGTCCCAACAGGGGGGTAACTAGCGGGAGGCACTACAATGAGCAGTTCTTC. It translates to CASSGPNRGVTSGRHYNEQFF.

Note on this clone: The same CDR3 also results from other DNA sequences found in this sample. The chain employs TRBV27 and TRBJ2-1; D remains ambiguous. Trimming shortened V by 3 bases and J by 5 bases, and 8 bases separated the two germline ends. The germline gives CDR1 MNHEY, CDR2 SMNVEV (reference sequence). The length of the CDR3 is 13 residues. CDR3: CASSLLGNNEQFF. The CDR3 nucleotides are TGTGCCAGCAGTTTGTTGGGAAACAATGAGCAGTTCTTC.

This chain links TRBV6-1 with TRBJ2-7; TRBD1 aligns across 9 bases. The germline V gene encodes CDR1 MNHNS and CDR2 SASEGT. The CDR3 has 15 amino acids. With 6 bases clipped from V and 1 base from J, the junction kept 7 bases outside the gene matches. CDR3 loop: CASSFAGTGSYEQYF. In DNA, the CDR3 is TGTGCCAGCAGCTTCGCCGGGACAGGGTCCTACGAGCAGTACTTC.